This T cell receptor (beta chain) emerged from a study of T-cell reconstitution after alpha-beta-depleted transplantation in children. On this clonotype itself: Antigen: not known.

It was with unique molecular identifiers that the TCRbeta library was prepared. One entry per CDR3 protein, called by TCRdb with MiXCR from the PCR reads. The sample includes roughly 310,000 distinct CDR3 sequences, 23% of them seen just once. V lost 0 bases, J lost 5 bases, and 5 bases stayed unmatched. Germline V gene lookup returns CDR1 SGHKS and CDR2 YYEKEE (reference sequence). This CDR3 is 15 amino acids long. Study results and limitations: T-cell counts and diversity were attributed mostly to newly produced T cells one year after transplant. Recipient T cells and thymic progenitors that survived were the source of the high TCRbeta diversity seen at day 60 in some patients. Reportedly, roughly two months post-transplant, alpha-beta T cells arose from several hundred expanded graft clones.

The receptor comes from a male patient between 10 and 17 years old who had a stem cell transplant for acute lymphoblastic leukemia, so the T cells may come from the graft donor. The sample in question was PBMCs, mostly from graft donor cells, obtained 180 days after TCRalphabeta/CD19-depleted stem cell transplant. V is TRBV5-5 and J is TRBJ2-7, with 10 bases matching TRBD2. The CDR3 region has the DNA TGTGCCAGCAGCTTGGCGGGACTAGCGAAGCACGAGCAGTACTTC. It encodes CASSLAGLAKHEQYF.